This TCR beta chain comes out of a study of identical twins. Study findings and constraints: High-abundance cord blood beta clonotypes had fewer insertions; memory repertoires showed none. Models underestimated how often monozygotic twins shared out-of-frame TCR alpha.

This clonotype was counted only a few times. What it binds is not known. The V segment lost 4 bases and the J segment 6 bases; nucleotides outside the gene matches: 6. The CDR3 extends over 15 amino acids. CDR1 and CDR2 from the germline V gene are MNHEY and SVGAGI. TCRdb reprocessed the 5' RACE reads via MiXCR and lists one record per CDR3 protein. Of under 900,000 distinct CDR3 sequences listed, about 12% were seen once; the top ten hold around 1.5%. These sequences were also reported in another study, on yellow fever vaccine responses in identical twins.

The TCR sequence derives from a woman aged 18-29 years in good health. The sample comprised PBMCs. The chain links TRBV6-5 to TRBJ2-3; 11 bases are a match to TRBD2. Here the CDR3 reads CASSFGTSGRDTQYF. The CDR3 region has the DNA TGTGCCAGCAGTTTCGGGACTAGCGGAAGGGATACGCAGTATTTT.